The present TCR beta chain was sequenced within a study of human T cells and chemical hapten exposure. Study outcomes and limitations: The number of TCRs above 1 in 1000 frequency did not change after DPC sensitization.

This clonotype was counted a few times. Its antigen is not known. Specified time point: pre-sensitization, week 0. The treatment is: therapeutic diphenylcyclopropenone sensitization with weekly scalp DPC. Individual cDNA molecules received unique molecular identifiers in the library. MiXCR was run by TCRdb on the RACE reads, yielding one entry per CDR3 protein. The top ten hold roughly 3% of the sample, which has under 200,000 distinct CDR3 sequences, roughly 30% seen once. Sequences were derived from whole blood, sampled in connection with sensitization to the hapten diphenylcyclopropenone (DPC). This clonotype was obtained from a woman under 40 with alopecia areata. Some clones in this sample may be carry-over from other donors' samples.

In DNA form, the CDR3 reads TGTGCCAGCAGCTTACGGGACTATGGGGCCAATGAGCAGTTCTTC. Residues: CASSLRDYGANEQFF. V usage is TRBV9 and J usage is TRBJ2-1, with 7 bases lining up with TRBD2. The V gene's germline CDR1 is SGDLS and CDR2 YYNGEE. The CDR3 sequence is 15 residues long. The V and J ends lost 4 bases and 6 bases, in that order; junction bases with no gene match: 10.